One sample yielded the 19 T cell receptor beta chains listed below, sequenced in a study of PD-1 blockade in classical Hodgkin lymphoma. Every one of the patients relapsed after autologous stem cell transplantation (brentuximab vedotin exposure was variable). Method: immunoSEQ multiplex PCR; TCRdb's copy keeps in-frame clones and lacks some. The repertoire has tens of thousands of clones, around three quarters of them found once; the top ten carry approximately 20%. Sequencing used peripheral blood mononuclear cells (PBMCs), obtained at baseline. These receptors all stem from a human donor with classical Hodgkin lymphoma.

The chain links TRBV10-1 to TRBJ2-1; a possible D gene is TRBD2 (7 bases). V was shortened by 2 bases and J by 4 bases, with 18 bases between the two germline ends. The V gene's germline CDR1 is WNHNN and CDR2 SYGVQD (reference sequence). The length of the CDR3 is 17 residues. CDR3 sequence (DNA): TGCGCCAGCAGTGAGGTGACTAGCCCTAGGGGGTACAATGAGCAGTTCTTC. Translation gives CASSEVTSPRGYNEQFF.

This sequence joins TRBV6-5 and TRBJ1-2; D call uncertain. This CDR3 has 13 residues. CDR1 and CDR2 (germline): MNHEY, SVGAGI. V lost 7 bases and J 5 bases, leaving 14 bases between the germline ends. CDR3 nucleotides: TGTGCCAGCACCTTCGAACGTTCGTATGGCTACACCTTC. Its protein product is CASTFERSYGYTF.

Here the CDR3 reads CASSVGHLGGNQPQHF. The CDR3 coding sequence is TGTGCCAGCAGTGTAGGTCATCTCGGGGGCAATCAGCCCCAGCATTTT. The V and J genes are TRBV2 and TRBJ1-5; no firm D call. V lost 4 bases and J lost 2, with 15 bases in between. CDR3 length: 16 amino acids. Per the germline V gene, CDR1 is SNHLY and CDR2 is FYNNEI.

The rearrangement joins TRBV10-3 to TRBJ1-1, with D hard to call. Germline V gives CDR1 ENHRY, CDR2 SYGVKD. The CDR3 has 13 residues. The V end was cut by 8 bases, the J end by 1 base, with 11 bases between. This CDR3 is CAIRRAQNTEAFF. The CDR3 DNA follows: TGTGCCATCCGTCGGGCCCAGAACACTGAAGCTTTCTTT.

This rearrangement joins TRBV30 to TRBJ2-1; D not resolved. This CDR3 region has 14 residues. The germline CDR1 and CDR2 sequences are GTSNPN and SVGIG (reference sequence). Between the trimmed V and J ends, which lost 0 bases and 4 bases, there was a span of 10 bases. The CDR3 DNA reads as TGTGCCTGGAGTGTACAAGGGCGTTACAATGAGCAGTTCTTC. Protein sequence: CAWSVQGRYNEQFF. The full variable domain, rest sourced from reference TRBV30 and TRBJ2-1, is SQTIHQWPATLVQPVGSPLSLECTVEGTSNPNLYWYRQAAGRGLQLLFYSVGIGQISSEVPQNLSASRPQDRQFILSSKKLLLSDSGFYLCAWSVQGRYNEQFFGPGTRLTVL.

The J gene is TRBJ2-1, the V gene TRBV7-9; D is tentatively TRBD1 or TRBD2 (5 bases each). V lost 5 bases and J lost 9, with 14 bases in between. The CDR3 consists of 13 residues. CDR1 and CDR2 from the germline V gene are SEHNR and FQNEAQ (reference sequence). As DNA, the CDR3 is TGTGCCAGCAGCCGGGACCCAGGGATTGAGCAGTTCTTC. It encodes CASSRDPGIEQFF.

This sequence joins TRBV6-5 and TRBJ2-7, with 8 bases fitting TRBD1. The CDR3 sequence is 15 residues long. V shed 6 bases, J shed 4 bases, and the junction held 11 bases outside the gene matches. Germline lookup yields CDR1 MNHEY and CDR2 SVGAGI. CDR3 region: CASSQKQGDFYEQYF. CDR3 coding DNA: TGTGCCAGCAGCCAGAAACAGGGGGATTTTTACGAGCAGTACTTC.

This clone showed up just a few times. The gene calls are TRBV7-9 and TRBJ2-7; weak D call: TRBD2 (6 bases). Germline V gene sequence: CDR1 SEHNR, CDR2 FQNEAQ (reference sequence). The CDR3 contains 12 residues. The V gene lost 5 bases and the J gene lost 5 bases, with 10 bases spanning the gap. DNA of the CDR3: TGTGCCAGCAGCCCTGGGGGGAACGAGCAGTACTTC. Protein: CASSPGGNEQYF.

This clone was found a few times. V usage is TRBV18 and J usage is TRBJ2-1, with TRBD1 matching 9 bases. The CDR3 length is 16 residues. V trimming: 0 bases; J trimming: 4 bases; junction bases outside the gene matches: 4. Germline V lookup: CDR1 KGHSH, CDR2 LQKENI. The CDR3 is CASSPPKTGGYNEQFF. The CDR3 DNA reads TGTGCCAGCTCACCACCGAAGACAGGGGGATACAATGAGCAGTTCTTC. The entire variable domain, with the rest obtained from reference TRBV18 and TRBJ2-1, is as follows: NAGVMQNPRHLVRRRGQEARLRCSPMKGHSHVYWYRQLPEEGLKFMVYLQKENIIDESGMPKERFSAEFPKEGPSILRIQQVVRGDSAAYFCASSPPKTGGYNEQFFGPGTRLTVL.

This chain uses TRBV9 with TRBJ1-6; 7 nucleotides line up with TRBD1. Per the germline V gene, CDR1 is SGDLS and CDR2 is YYNGEE. The CDR3 loop spans 13 amino acids. The V segment lost 3 bases and the J segment 9 bases; nucleotides outside the gene matches: 3. CDR3 loop: CASSATGVSPLHF. The DNA for the CDR3 is TGTGCCAGCAGCGCCACAGGGGTTTCACCCCTCCACTTT.

Concerning this clone: This may be a read error: a much more frequent sequence differs by one nucleotide. The V gene is TRBV6-5, the J gene TRBJ1-2; D may be TRBD1 (5 bases). Germline lookup yields CDR1 MNHEY and CDR2 SVGAGI. The CDR3 totals 15 residues. This chain's CDR3 is CASSYSSAGIYGYIF. Here the CDR3 DNA reads TGTGCCAGCAGTTACTCGTCCGCAGGGATCTATGGCTACATCTTC.

The chain carries TRBV6-6 and TRBJ2-7; D perhaps matches TRBD2 (6 bases). Germline values: CDR1 MNHNY, CDR2 SVGAGI (reference sequence). Trimming took off 2 bases at V and 1 base at J, with 9 bases between the two ends. This CDR3 has 14 residues. The CDR3, as DNA: TGTGCCAGCAGTTACCGGGGGTTTTCCTACGAGCAGTACTTC. Translating gives CASSYRGFSYEQYF.

J is TRBJ1-2 and V is TRBV6-5, with no clear D. V was pared by 6 bases and J by 4 bases, with 6 bases between. Germline V gene lookup returns CDR1 MNHEY and CDR2 SVGAGI. The CDR3 consists of 11 residues. Written as DNA, the CDR3 is TGTGCCAGCAGCGGCGGCTATGGCTACACCTTC. It specifies CASSGGYGYTF.

The chain is built from TRBV6-6 and TRBJ1-3; no definite D call. The CDR3 contains 15 residues. CDR1 is MNHNY and CDR2 is SVGAGI in the germline V gene (reference sequence). V lost 4 bases, J lost 1 base, and 11 bases lay in between. CDR3 in amino acids: CASSFGEQSGNTIYF. The CDR3 nucleotides are TGTGCCAGCAGTTTCGGGGAACAGTCTGGAAACACCATATATTTT.

This sequence joins TRBV6-6 and TRBJ1-2; no definite D call. This CDR3 is 13 amino acids long. V lost 6 bases and J 3 bases, leaving 11 bases between the germline ends. Germline V CDR1 and CDR2: MNHNY, SVGAGI (reference sequence). CDR3 coding DNA: TGTGCCAGCAGCAACCGGCCGGACTATGGCTACACCTTC. It encodes CASSNRPDYGYTF.

This chain links TRBV7-9 with TRBJ1-1, with 9 bases aligning to TRBD1. Germline V gene lookup returns CDR1 SEHNR and CDR2 FQNEAQ (reference sequence). The CDR3 has 16 amino acids. V trimming: 5 bases; J trimming: 0 bases; junction bases outside the gene matches: 7. The CDR3: CASSRPGQGMNTEAFF. DNA for the CDR3: TGTGCCAGCAGCCGACCAGGACAGGGGATGAACACTGAAGCTTTCTTT.

V is TRBV7-8 and J is TRBJ2-5; D gene unclear. The DNA end is a closer match to TRBJ2-7, so the J assignment may be wrong. This CDR3 has 14 amino acids. The germline V gene encodes CDR1 SGHVS and CDR2 FQNEAQ. The CDR3 region is CASSLVEVSYEQYF. In DNA form, the CDR3 reads TGTGCCAGCAGCTTGGTAGAGGTCTCGTACGAGCAGTACTTC.

This clone was counted between two and nine times. The rearrangement uses TRBV29-1 and TRBJ1-4, with D hard to call. Germline V gives CDR1 SQVTM, CDR2 ANQGSEA. V gave up 5 bases and J gave up 5 bases, with 3 bases separating them. This CDR3 spans 10 amino acids. The CDR3 protein is CSVRNEKLFF. CDR3 sequence (DNA): TGCAGCGTTCGCAATGAAAAACTGTTTTTT.

The chain recombines TRBV6-5 with TRBJ1-1, with D maybe TRBD1 (5 bases). CDR1 and CDR2 from the germline V gene are MNHEY and SVGAGI. CDR3 size: 16 residues. V shed 0 bases and J shed 4 bases, with 15 bases lying between them. CDR3 nucleotide sequence: TGTGCCAGCAGTTACTCCGGGGGTGCCGGGGGCACTGAAGCTTTCTTT. This encodes CASSYSGGAGGTEAFF.